What follows are 31 T cell receptor beta chains derived from one specimen sequenced in a study of PD-1 blockade in classical Hodgkin lymphoma. Time point given: cycle 4 day 1 (C4D1), after 5 to 7 weeks of nivolumab. Each and every patient relapsed after autologous stem cell transplantation, and patients got differing brentuximab vedotin exposure. The study purified CD4+ T cells from thawed PBMCs using magnetic negative selection. The data were produced by immunoSEQ multiplex PCR, yet TCRdb's version contains in-frame clones alone and is incomplete. The data contain about 13,000 clones, roughly 80% of them singletons. The material was CD4+ T cells from blood, obtained before the fourth cycle of nivolumab. The receptors shown here come from a human donor with classical Hodgkin lymphoma.

The chain uses TRBV7-2 and TRBJ2-1, with TRBD2 identical over 10 bases. CDR1 is SGHTA, CDR2 FQGNSA, per germline. After removal of 3 bases from V and 5 bases from J, the junction contained 7 bases not matched to a gene. The CDR3 spans 16 residues. CDR3 amino acids: CASSFSSGGANNEQFF. For the CDR3, the DNA is TGTGCCAGCAGCTTCTCAAGCGGGGGGGCAAACAATGAGCAGTTCTTC.

This chain joins TRBV19 and TRBJ2-2; no clear D. The V gene's germline CDR1 is LNHDA and CDR2 SQIVND (reference sequence). V lost 11 bases and J lost 6, with 13 bases in between. The CDR3 contains 12 residues. CDR3: CAARGVPGELFF. The CDR3 DNA reads TGTGCCGCTCGCGGCGTCCCCGGGGAGCTGTTTTTT. The complete variable domain, with remaining parts taken from reference TRBV19 and TRBJ2-2, reads DGGITQSPKYLFRKEGQNVTLSCEQNLNHDAMYWYRQDPGQGLRLIYYSQIVNDFQKGDIAEGYSVSREKKESFPLTVTSAQKNPTAFYLCAARGVPGELFFGEGSRLTVL.

This clone was seen a handful of times. This chain links TRBV7-2 with TRBJ1-2; possibly TRBD1 for D (6 bases). V was shortened by 1 base and J by 10 bases, with 16 bases between the two germline ends. Germline V gene lookup returns CDR1 SGHTA and CDR2 FQGNSA. The CDR3 has 14 amino acids. The CDR3 protein is CASSLGQVVGIYTF. CDR3 coding DNA: TGTGCCAGCAGCTTAGGACAGGTTGTCGGAATCTACACCTTC.

The chain couples TRBV4-2 to TRBJ2-7; a weak D match, TRBD1 (6 bases). The germline V and J ends were trimmed by 5 bases and 2 bases, with 16 bases remaining between them. The CDR3 spans 15 residues. Germline CDR1 LGHNA, CDR2 YNFKEQ. CDR3 region: CASSTTGTRAYEQYF. In DNA, the CDR3 is TGTGCCAGCAGCACTACCGGGACAAGGGCCTACGAGCAGTACTTC.

The chain joins TRBV5-6 to TRBJ1-2; 9 bases are shared with TRBD1. The J segment lost 2 bases and the V segment lost 4 bases, leaving 12 bases of the junction unmatched. Germline V gene sequence: CDR1 SGHDT, CDR2 YYEEEE. The CDR3 consists of 17 residues. As DNA, the CDR3 is TGTGCCAGCAGCCCCCCTTGGGACAGGGCGCGAAACTATGGCTACACCTTC. This encodes CASSPPWDRARNYGYTF.

This clone was observed a few times. The chain couples TRBV2 to TRBJ1-2; D remains unclear. This CDR3 comprises 13 residues. Germline V CDR1 and CDR2: SNHLY, FYNNEI. V was shortened by 4 bases and J by 2 bases, with 8 bases between the two germline ends. This chain's CDR3 is CASSVAENYGYTF. In DNA, the CDR3 is TGTGCCAGCAGTGTGGCGGAAAACTATGGCTACACCTTC. Full variable domain (missing parts from reference TRBV2 and TRBJ1-2): EPEVTQTPSHQVTQMGQEVILRCVPISNHLYFYWYRQILGQKVEFLVSFYNNEISEKSEIFDDQFSVERPDGSNFTLKIRSTKLEDSAMYFCASSVAENYGYTFGSGTRLTVV.

The chain has TRBV21-1 and TRBJ2-1. TRBV21-1 is a recognized pseudogene. This CDR3 is 15 amino acids long. Here the CDR3 reads CASSKDGGPYNEQFF. For the CDR3, the DNA is TGTGCCAGCAGCAAAGATGGGGGACCGTACAATGAGCAGTTCTTC.

CDR3 residues: CASSLVQGPGELFF. The CDR3 DNA is TGCGCCAGCAGCTTGGTTCAGGGACCCGGGGAGCTGTTTTTT. The chain recombines TRBV5-1 with TRBJ2-2; the D call may be TRBD1 or TRBD2 (5 bases each). V lost 0 bases and J lost 6, with 9 bases in between. The germline CDR1 and CDR2 sequences are SGHRS and YFSETQ. The CDR3 is made up of 14 amino acids.

V usage is TRBV5-6 and J usage is TRBJ2-1, with D possibly called TRBD1 or TRBD2 (6 bases each). The CDR3 runs 15 residues. Trimming cost V 2 bases and J 7 bases, with 16 bases left between them. CDR1 is SGHDT, CDR2 YYEEEE, per germline. Written as DNA, the CDR3 is TGTGCCAGCAGCTTTAACGGGGGCAAGAGAAATGAGCAGTTCTTC. Translating gives CASSFNGGKRNEQFF.

The chain links TRBV9 to TRBJ2-1; D perhaps matches TRBD2 (5 bases). Germline values: CDR1 SGDLS, CDR2 YYNGEE. The V gene lost 4 bases and the J gene lost 0 bases, with 11 bases spanning the gap. This CDR3 comprises 15 residues. CDR3 in DNA: TGTGCCAGCAGCCAGGACTGGAGCTCCTACAATGAGCAGTTCTTC. Protein: CASSQDWSSYNEQFF.

This clone was detected once. The rearrangement joins TRBV30 to TRBJ2-6; D gene unclear. The CDR3 is 14 amino acids. The V gene lost 0 bases and the J gene lost 2 bases, with 5 bases spanning the gap. Germline assignment: CDR1 GTSNPN and CDR2 SVGIG (reference sequence). The chain's CDR3 is CAWSVPAGANVLTF. CDR3 nucleotide sequence: TGTGCCTGGAGTGTACCAGCTGGGGCCAACGTCCTGACTTTC. Variable domain in full (rest from reference TRBV30 and TRBJ2-6): SQTIHQWPATLVQPVGSPLSLECTVEGTSNPNLYWYRQAAGRGLQLLFYSVGIGQISSEVPQNLSASRPQDRQFILSSKKLLLSDSGFYLCAWSVPAGANVLTFGAGSRLTVL.

The J gene is TRBJ1-1, the V gene TRBV18, with D hard to call. This CDR3 has 15 residues. Trimming removed 0 bases at V and 0 bases at J, with 8 bases between. The germline gives CDR1 KGHSH, CDR2 LQKENI. Here the CDR3 DNA reads TGTGCCAGCTCACCACCGAGGGAAATGAACACTGAAGCTTTCTTT. Translating it yields CASSPPREMNTEAFF.

J is TRBJ2-3 and V is TRBV14; 11 positions agree with TRBD2. Germline trimming cut 4 bases from V and 6 bases from J; bases unmatched to any gene: 12. The CDR3 covers 17 residues. Germline CDR1 reads SGHDN; CDR2 reads FVKESK. The CDR3 DNA sequence: TGTGCCAGCAGCCTCTTCTCTAGCGGGAGGCTTCGGGATACGCAGTATTTT. Its protein is CASSLFSSGRLRDTQYF.

The chain uses TRBV19 and TRBJ2-7, with D maybe TRBD1 (6 bases). The germline V and J ends were trimmed by 0 bases and 2 bases, with 11 bases remaining between them. Per germline, CDR1 LNHDA and CDR2 SQIVND (reference sequence). The CDR3 is 15 residues long. The CDR3 loop is CASSIDQGGPYEQYF. CDR3 bases: TGTGCCAGTAGTATAGATCAAGGGGGACCCTACGAGCAGTACTTC. Filled out from reference TRBV19 and TRBJ2-7, the complete variable domain reads DGGITQSPKYLFRKEGQNVTLSCEQNLNHDAMYWYRQDPGQGLRLIYYSQIVNDFQKGDIAEGYSVSREKKESFPLTVTSAQKNPTAFYLCASSIDQGGPYEQYFGPGTRLTVT.

The chain uses TRBV18 and TRBJ2-3; D is undetermined. The germline gives CDR1 KGHSH, CDR2 LQKENI. Trimming left V 1 base short and J 0 bases short, with 5 bases between. This CDR3 has 14 residues. CDR3 DNA: TGTGCCAGCTCACCACTAGCCAGCACAGATACGCAGTATTTT. Protein product: CASSPLASTDTQYF.

The V and J genes are TRBV28 and TRBJ2-7, with D unclear. From germline, CDR1 is MDHEN and CDR2 SYDVKM. V shed 6 bases and J shed 2 bases, with 17 bases lying between them. This CDR3 comprises 15 residues. CDR3 sequence: CASRRATRNAYEQYF. The CDR3 DNA follows: TGTGCCAGCAGGCGAGCCACTCGAAATGCCTACGAGCAGTACTTC.

V gene TRBV18 combines with J gene TRBJ2-3; no clear D gene. The CDR3 contains 14 residues. V lost 2 bases, J lost 7 bases, and 13 bases lay in between. From germline, CDR1 is KGHSH and CDR2 LQKENI. CDR3 region: CASSPSQPSYTQYF. CDR3 bases: TGTGCCAGCTCACCATCGCAGCCCTCGTATACGCAGTATTTT.

The chain uses TRBV29-1 and TRBJ2-1; perhaps TRBD2 as D (5 bases). CDR1 is SQVTM, CDR2 ANQGSEA, per germline. The CDR3 length is 12 residues. V was trimmed by 2 bases and J by 9 bases, leaving 11 bases between them. Written as DNA, the CDR3 is TGCAGCGTTGAAAGAGGGTTTGGTGAGCAGTTCTTC. It translates to CSVERGFGEQFF.

The genes are TRBV25-1 and TRBJ2-1; TRBD1 aligns across 9 bases. CDR1 is MGHDK and CDR2 is SYGVNS in the germline V gene. This CDR3 is 14 amino acids long. V lost 7 bases to trimming and J lost 8 bases; unmatched junction nucleotides: 9. CDR3 coding DNA: TGTGCCAGCATCGGGACAGGGTATTTCCATGAGCAGTTCTTC. It translates to CASIGTGYFHEQFF.

V gene TRBV5-4 combines with J gene TRBJ1-2; TRBD1 aligns across 7 bases. Germline CDR1 is SGHNT and CDR2 is YYREEE (reference sequence). CDR3 length: 12 amino acids. Trimming removed 1 base from V and 14 bases from J; junction bases left unmatched: 8. This CDR3 is CASSLPEGAITF. DNA for the CDR3: TGTGCCAGCAGCTTGCCGGAGGGGGCGATAACCTTC.

V and J are TRBV15 and TRBJ1-4, with D possibly matching TRBD1 (6 bases). The germline V and J ends were trimmed by 8 bases and 0 bases, with 19 bases remaining between them. Per the germline V gene, CDR1 is LNHNV and CDR2 is YYDKDF (reference sequence). The CDR3 is 17 residues long. CDR3 sequence reads: CATRGGSLRSTNEKLFF. The CDR3 DNA reads TGTGCCACCCGGGGGGGCAGTTTAAGATCAACTAATGAAAAACTGTTTTTT.

This clone was seen once. The rearrangement links TRBV5-1 to TRBJ2-4, with 9 bases identical to TRBD2. Germline V CDR1 and CDR2: SGHRS, YFSETQ. The CDR3 sequence is 16 residues long. V lost 4 bases, J lost 1 base, and 6 bases stayed unmatched. CDR3 loop: CASSSTSGFAKNIQYF. CDR3 coding DNA: TGCGCCAGCAGCAGCACTAGCGGGTTTGCCAAAAACATTCAGTACTTC. The complete variable domain, with remaining parts taken from reference TRBV5-1 and TRBJ2-4, reads KAGVTQTPRYLIKTRGQQVTLSCSPISGHRSVSWYQQTPGQGLQFLFEYFSETQRNKGNFPGRFSGRQFSNSRSEMNVSTLELGDSALYLCASSSTSGFAKNIQYFGAGTRLSVL.

The genes are TRBV7-8 and TRBJ2-7; 10 positions match TRBD2. Germline CDR1 SGHVS, CDR2 FQNEAQ. The V and J ends lost 4 bases and 3 bases, in that order; junction bases with no gene match: 3. The CDR3 totals 14 residues. CDR3 in DNA: TGTGCCAGCAGCTCTAGCGGGAGAGGCTACGAGCAGTACTTC. It translates to CASSSSGRGYEQYF. The full variable domain, rest sourced from reference TRBV7-8 and TRBJ2-7, is GAGVSQSPRYKVAKRGQDVALRCDPISGHVSLFWYQQALGQGPEFLTYFQNEAQLDKSGLPSDRFFAERPEGSVSTLKIQRTQQEDSAVYLCASSSSGRGYEQYFGPGTRLTVT.

This chain uses TRBV2 with TRBJ2-6; the D gene is possibly TRBD1 (5 bases). Looked up from germline, CDR1 is SNHLY and CDR2 is FYNNEI. The CDR3 runs to 14 residues. V gave up 3 bases and J gave up 2 bases, with 5 bases separating them. The CDR3 nucleotides are TGTGCCAGCAGTGACAGGGCTGGGGCCAACGTCCTGACTTTC. This gives the protein CASSDRAGANVLTF. The entire variable domain, with the rest obtained from reference TRBV2 and TRBJ2-6, is as follows: EPEVTQTPSHQVTQMGQEVILRCVPISNHLYFYWYRQILGQKVEFLVSFYNNEISEKSEIFDDQFSVERPDGSNFTLKIRSTKLEDSAMYFCASSDRAGANVLTFGAGSRLTVL.

The V and J genes are TRBV5-1 and TRBJ1-3; TRBD1 matches 8 bases. Trimming removed 0 bases from V and 0 bases from J; junction bases left unmatched: 11. The CDR3 totals 19 residues. Germline lookup yields CDR1 SGHRS and CDR2 YFSETQ. In nucleotides, the CDR3 is TGCGCCAGCAGCTTGGAGGGACAGGTGAATTTGGCCTCTGGAAACACCATATATTTT. Amino acid sequence: CASSLEGQVNLASGNTIYF.

This clone appeared once. This sequence joins TRBV18 and TRBJ2-7; 7 positions match TRBD1. V dropped 4 bases and J dropped 7; count of bases not matched to a gene: 10. Per the germline V gene, CDR1 is KGHSH and CDR2 is LQKENI. This CDR3 is 14 amino acids long. The CDR3 spells CASSQMGQPQEQYF. The CDR3, as DNA: TGTGCCAGCTCACAAATGGGACAGCCTCAAGAGCAGTACTTC.

The genes are TRBV19 and TRBJ2-7; 10 positions match TRBD1. Germline CDR1 and CDR2: LNHDA and SQIVND (reference sequence). The length of the CDR3 is 16 residues. The junction had 12 bases not matched to a gene; V was cut back by 4 bases and J by 6 bases. The CDR3 DNA reads as TGTGCCAGTAGTAAGTACGCCGGGACAGGGGCCTTCGAGCAGTACTTC. Translation gives CASSKYAGTGAFEQYF.

The chain links TRBV5-6 to TRBJ1-4; 8 nucleotides line up with TRBD1. V was pared by 2 bases and J by 3 bases, with 9 bases of the junction left unmatched. This CDR3 is 17 amino acids long. CDR1 is SGHDT, CDR2 YYEEEE, per germline. DNA for the CDR3: TGTGCCAGCAGCTTAAGGACAGGGATCTCTTCTAATGAAAAACTGTTTTTT. Its protein product is CASSLRTGISSNEKLFF.

The chain joins TRBV5-8 to TRBJ2-5; D is unresolved. The CDR3 is 15 residues long. The V end was cut by 2 bases, the J end by 5 bases, with 16 bases between. Germline lookup yields CDR1 SGHTS and CDR2 YDEGEE. The CDR3 DNA follows: TGTGCCAGCAGCTTTCGGGTAGCTGGAGTGGAGACCCAGTACTTC. Translation gives CASSFRVAGVETQYF.

The gene calls are TRBV19 and TRBJ2-4; the match to TRBD1 covers 8 bases. Germline V gene data show CDR1 as LNHDA and CDR2 as SQIVND (reference sequence). This CDR3 spans 15 amino acids. The junction had 7 bases not matched to a gene; V was cut back by 5 bases and J by 4 bases. CDR3 sequence reads: CASSARTGPKNIQYF. In nucleotides, the CDR3 is TGTGCCAGTAGTGCCCGGACAGGGCCGAAAAACATTCAGTACTTC.

The chain carries TRBV7-8 and TRBJ2-4; D not certain. Germline CDR1 is SGHVS and CDR2 is FQNEAQ. The V gene lost 2 bases and the J gene lost 9 bases, with 14 bases spanning the gap. The CDR3 has 14 amino acids. CDR3 protein: CASSLSRSPAIQYF. In DNA, the CDR3 is TGTGCCAGCAGCTTAAGTAGGAGCCCAGCCATTCAGTACTTC.